Sequencing of this TCR beta chain was carried out in a study of blood T cell repertoires in COVID-19 (dated by TCRdb to about 2020). Background for the entire study: Collaborator samples came from the United States, Italy and Spain and covered acute and convalescent phases of COVID-19. Deeply sampled blood TCRbeta repertoires from subjects exposed to, actively infected with, or recovered from COVID-19 were included in the dataset. The prospective study material was composed of cDNA or gDNA derived from T cells, B-cell-depleted T cells, or PBMCs. The samples were drawn from two sources: the first 160 participants of the ongoing ImmuneRACE study, and 1,254 subjects contributed by 6 global collaborators. The repertoires were made available in a free public database intended to serve as a resource for research on the immune response to SARS-CoV-2. Where HLA class I and class II types were available, the types were taken from metadata supplied by the sample provider, not from assay-based typing. Sample metadata almost always included a de-identified subject ID, COVID-19 status, age in years and sex.

Collaborating institutions collected whole blood in K2EDTA tubes following their own protocols. For TCRbeta analysis, collaborator samples were shipped as frozen whole blood, as isolated PBMCs, or as DNA extracted from either sample type. Unmatched junction bases come to 13, with V trimmed by 2 bases and J by 5 bases. CDR1 and CDR2 are read off the germline V gene (reference sequence) as GTSNPN and SVGIG. Reading from cysteine to phenylalanine, the CDR3 counts 18 amino acids. The sequence is cut down to CDR3 DNA, 54 bases in frame from base 1. TCRbeta CDR3 regions were amplified from genomic DNA by means of the immunoSEQ Assay, a bias-controlled multiplex PCR. In the source study's methods: Nucleated cell counts per sample were estimated from amplification of reference gene primers within the assay. Sequence reads were collapsed and filtered to measure the absolute abundance of every unique TCRbeta CDR3 rearrangement. For each sample, productive Simpson clonality was calculated by taking the square root of Simpson's diversity index across productive rearrangements. Imported from immuneACCESS, the table was reduced by TCRdb to in-frame sequences with V and J called. These copies leave out some clones; in studies compared against another copy, an unresolved V gene accounts for under half, and the cause of the remainder is not known. D and trimming come from the DNA, and the V and J calls and clone size come from that table. The sample table holds 200,000 to 300,000 clones, of which approximately 87% were seen once. Clones ranked in the top ten supply approximately 2.2% of the sample.

Study-wide findings and limitations: The quantity of clinical and demographic metadata differed by source and by participant and was supplied without curation.

For this clone: What this receptor recognizes is not known. Base qualities were left out, and no much larger clone turns up one base away.

This sequence originates from a woman between 45 and 60 years old with acute or convalescent COVID-19. Recombination connected TRBV30 to TRBJ2-3, with TRBD2 matching 13 junction bases. Sequencing used peripheral blood. CDR3 sequence: CAWSLIRTSGRMIDTQYF. DNA sequence: TGTGCCTGGAGTCTGATTCGGACTAGCGGGAGAATGATAGATACGCAGTATTTT. Outside the CDR3, residues come from the reference TRBV30 and TRBJ2-3 proteins, so the full variable domain is: SQTIHQWPATLVQPVGSPLSLECTVEGTSNPNLYWYRQAAGRGLQLLFYSVGIGQISSEVPQNLSASRPQDRQFILSSKKLLLSDSGFYLCAWSLIRTSGRMIDTQYFGPGTRLTVL.